A single sample is the source of the 17 T cell receptor beta chains below, sequenced in a study of T cells in Graves' hyperthyroidism and ophthalmopathy (dated by TCRdb to the late 2010s). Library preparation employed multiplex PCR. TCRdb records Illumina HiSeq 2000 as the sequencer. The TCR beta CDR3 regions were amplified from the RNA transcripts. The TCR CDR3 was subjected to a first round of RT-PCR using the HTBI primer set and the Qiagen OneStep RT-PCR kit. The public reads were quality trimmed at Q25 with fastp and then assembled into clones with MiXCR by TCRdb, keeping productive beta chains. Each entry merges the rows of one CDR3 protein and shows their most common DNA and genes. The sample has hundreds of thousands of distinct CDR3 sequences on record, roughly 15% of them singletons. In total, the top ten clones hold roughly a tenth of the sample. Sequencing was carried out using blood. The origin of the receptors is a woman between 18 and 29 years old with Graves' hyperthyroidism.

The sample holds many counts of this clonotype. The chain has TRBV14 and TRBJ2-7; 12 bases align to TRBD2. CDR3 size: 19 residues. Per germline, CDR1 SGHDN and CDR2 FVKESK. Losses at the gene ends were 5 bases for V and 3 bases for J; bases not matched to a gene: 17. The CDR3 nucleotides are TGTGCCAGCAGCTTGGGACAGGGTAAAAGGGGACTAGCGGGCTACGAGCAGTACTTC. Encoded protein: CASSLGQGKRGLAGYEQYF.

This clonotype has at least ten counts. The CDR3 is CASSTIASGRSVVYEQYF. The CDR3 DNA reads as TGTGCCAGCAGTACAATAGCTAGCGGGAGGTCGGTTGTCTACGAGCAGTACTTC. The chain recombines TRBV27 with TRBJ2-7, with 11 bases identical to TRBD2. V gave up 5 bases and J gave up 3 bases; unmatched junction bases: 15. Germline CDR1 MNHEY, CDR2 SMNVEV (reference sequence). The CDR3 is 18 residues long.

The rearrangement joins TRBV6-2 or TRBV6-3 to TRBJ1-2, with 11 positions matching TRBD1. Germline assignment: CDR1 MNHEY and CDR2 SVGEGT. CDR3 size: 15 residues. The V gene end was trimmed by 7 bases and the J gene end by 4 bases; junction bases not matched to a gene: 8. The CDR3 loop is CASTLGGTGGYGYTF. The CDR3 DNA is TGTGCCAGCACCCTGGGGGGGACAGGGGGCTATGGCTACACCTTC.

This clonotype was seen just once. A single base separates this from a much larger clone, so it may be a read error. The chain uses TRBV30 and TRBJ2-5, with D perhaps being TRBD1 or TRBD2 (5 bases each). This CDR3 is built from 14 residues. In germline, CDR1 is GTSNPN, CDR2 SVGIG (reference sequence). The CDR3 loop reads CAKVARGGQETQYF. In DNA, the CDR3 is TGTGCTAAAGTGGCGAGGGGCGGTCAAGAGACCCAGTACTTC.

The chain is built from TRBV7-2 and TRBJ2-1; D unresolved. Trimming stripped 1 base from V and 6 bases from J, with 7 bases between. This CDR3 has 13 residues. Germline values: CDR1 SGHTA, CDR2 FQGNSA. The CDR3 coding sequence is TGTGCCAGCAGCTTAGTTTCTGCCAATGAGCAGTTCTTC. This encodes CASSLVSANEQFF.

This clonotype was seen at least ten times. The chain links TRBV20-1 to TRBJ2-1; TRBD1 might be the D (6 bases). Trimming removed 1 base at V and 7 bases at J, with 11 bases between. The CDR3 sequence is 13 residues long. Germline V lookup: CDR1 DFQATT, CDR2 SNEGSKA (reference sequence). CDR3 region: CSARGQGWNEQFF. The CDR3 region has the DNA TGCAGTGCTAGAGGGCAGGGGTGGAATGAGCAGTTCTTC.

The J gene is TRBJ1-1, the V gene TRBV19; tentatively, D is TRBD1 (5 bases). Germline loops: CDR1 LNHDA, CDR2 SQIVND (reference sequence). The CDR3 length is 15 residues. Trimming stripped 3 bases from V and 4 bases from J, with 15 bases between. The CDR3 sequence: CASSMPQGVGTEAFF. The CDR3, as DNA: TGTGCCAGTAGTATGCCGCAGGGTGTGGGCACTGAAGCTTTCTTT.

DNA of the CDR3: TGTGCCAGCAGTTCCGGGACTAGCGGTTCCAGCTCCTACAATGAGCAGTTCTTC. Translated: CASSSGTSGSSSYNEQFF. V gene TRBV12-3 or TRBV12-4 combines with J gene TRBJ2-1; 11 positions agree with TRBD2. J was trimmed by 0 bases and V by 4 bases; bases with no gene match: 8. The CDR3 length is 18 residues.

This clonotype came up a few times. The CDR3 DNA reads as TGTGCCAGCGGTAGCGGGACAGGGTTCGTCGCTTTCTTT. It encodes CASGSGTGFVAFF. V is TRBV6-1 and J is TRBJ1-1; 9 positions match TRBD1. The germline V gene has CDR1 MNHNS and CDR2 SASEGT. The CDR3 length is 13 residues. After removal of 8 bases from V and 11 bases from J, the junction contained 12 bases not matched to a gene.

In this sample, this clonotype turned up a few times. The genes are TRBV6-1 and TRBJ2-2; 9 bases match TRBD2. Germline CDR1 MNHNS, CDR2 SASEGT. CDR3 length: 17 amino acids. J lost 6 bases, V lost 5 bases, and 13 bases had no gene match. Here the CDR3 reads CASSYALPAGGPGELFF. The CDR3 DNA follows: TGTGCCAGCAGTTATGCCCTACCAGCGGGGGGACCCGGGGAGCTGTTTTTT.

This clonotype has only a few counts. This chain links TRBV4-3 with TRBJ1-2, with 7 bases lining up with TRBD1. Germline V gene sequence: CDR1 LGHNA, CDR2 YSLEER. V lost 0 bases to trimming and J lost 2 bases; unmatched junction nucleotides: 12. This CDR3 has 18 residues. CDR3 residues: CASSQEWSTGQTNYGYTF. The CDR3 bases are TGCGCCAGCAGCCAAGAATGGTCTACGGGACAGACAAACTATGGCTACACCTTC.

This chain links TRBV9 with TRBJ2-7, with a weak D call TRBD2 (6 bases). CDR3 length equals 15 residues. Germline values: CDR1 SGDLS, CDR2 YYNGEE. The V and J ends lost 0 bases and 5 bases respectively, with 15 bases between them. CDR3 in amino acids: CASSVAGGSPNEQYF. CDR3 nucleotides: TGTGCCAGCAGCGTAGCTGGGGGGAGCCCCAACGAGCAGTACTTC. Full variable domain (outside the CDR3, taken from reference TRBV9 and TRBJ2-7): DSGVTQTPKHLITATGQRVTLRCSPRSGDLSVYWYQQSLDQGLQFLIQYYNGEERAKGNILERFSAQQFPDLHSELNLSSLELGDSALYFCASSVAGGSPNEQYFGPGTRLTVT.

The rearrangement joins TRBV6-1 to TRBJ2-5; D perhaps matches TRBD2 (6 bases). The germline gives CDR1 MNHNS, CDR2 SASEGT. V gave up 0 bases and J gave up 13 bases, with 15 bases separating them. This CDR3 spans 13 amino acids. This CDR3 is CASSEAGAGPWYF. The CDR3, as DNA: TGTGCCAGCAGTGAAGCGGGAGCGGGCCCCTGGTACTTC.

This clonotype occurred many times. The rearrangement joins TRBV30 to TRBJ2-1; possible D gene TRBD1, 6 bases. The CDR3 covers 17 residues. Germline lookup yields CDR1 GTSNPN and CDR2 SVGIG (reference sequence). Trimming shortened V by 2 bases and J by 7 bases, and 24 bases separated the two germline ends. This CDR3 is CAWSPSHGTPFGNEQFF. DNA of the CDR3: TGTGCCTGGAGTCCTTCTCACGGGACACCCTTTGGGAATGAGCAGTTCTTC.

The gene calls are TRBV4-1 and TRBJ2-5, with TRBD2 matching over 9 bases. In germline, CDR1 is MGHRA, CDR2 YSYEKL. The trim removed 3 bases at V and 5 bases at J, leaving 7 bases unmatched. This CDR3 has 15 amino acids. The DNA for the CDR3 is TGCGCCAGCAGCCACCGTAGCGGGAGCTCGGAGACCCAGTACTTC. This codes for CASSHRSGSSETQYF.

A few counts support this clonotype. The chain carries TRBV27 and TRBJ1-6; D perhaps matches TRBD1 (5 bases). V gave up 5 bases and J gave up 7 bases, with 9 bases separating them. Per germline, CDR1 MNHEY and CDR2 SMNVEV (reference sequence). The CDR3 has 13 amino acids. CDR3 in amino acids: CASSDRMNSPLHF. CDR3 nucleotide sequence: TGTGCCAGCAGTGACAGAATGAATTCACCCCTCCACTTT.

The gene calls are TRBV2 and TRBJ1-1; D not certain. From germline, CDR1 is SNHLY and CDR2 FYNNEI. This CDR3 has 13 residues. The germline V and J ends were trimmed by 4 bases and 7 bases, with 13 bases remaining between them. In DNA, the CDR3 is TGTGCCAGCAGTGTTTACGGAGGGTTTGAAGCTTTCTTT. It specifies CASSVYGGFEAFF. Combining the CDR3 with reference TRBV2 and TRBJ1-1 gives the whole variable domain EPEVTQTPSHQVTQMGQEVILRCVPISNHLYFYWYRQILGQKVEFLVSFYNNEISEKSEIFDDQFSVERPDGSNFTLKIRSTKLEDSAMYFCASSVYGGFEAFFGQGTRLTVV.